This T cell receptor beta chain stems from a study of shared clonotypes between healthy human individuals. Germline assignment: CDR1 MDHEN and CDR2 SYDVKM. Germline trimming cut 7 bases from V and 5 bases from J; bases unmatched to any gene: 12. The CDR3 is 17 residues long. Naive CD8 isolation took CD45RO-negative cells positively selected for CCR7 and excluded terminally differentiated effector memory CD45RA+ cells. Sequencing was performed with immunoSEQ multiplex PCR; in TCRdb, only in-frame clones are kept and a portion is missing. Here the sample spans about 1,800,000 clones, about 95% being singletons.

The TCR was taken from a man aged 18 to 29 in good health. Sequencing used naive CD8+ T cells sorted from blood. The chain combines TRBV28 with TRBJ2-5; 14 positions agree with TRBD2. The CDR3 spells CASTTPTSGGARETQYF. The CDR3 DNA reads as TGTGCCAGCACCACCCCGACTAGCGGGGGGGCTAGGGAGACCCAGTACTTC.